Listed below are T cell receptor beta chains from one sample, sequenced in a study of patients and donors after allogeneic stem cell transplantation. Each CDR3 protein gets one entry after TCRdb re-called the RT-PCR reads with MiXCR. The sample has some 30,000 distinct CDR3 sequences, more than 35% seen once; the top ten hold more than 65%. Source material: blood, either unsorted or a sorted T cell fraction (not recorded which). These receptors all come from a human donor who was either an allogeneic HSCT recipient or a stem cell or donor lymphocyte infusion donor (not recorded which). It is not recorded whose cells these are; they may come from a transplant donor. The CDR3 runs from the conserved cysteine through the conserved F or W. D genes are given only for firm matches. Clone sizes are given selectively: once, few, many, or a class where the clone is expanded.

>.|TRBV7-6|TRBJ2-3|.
TGTGCCAGCAGCTTAGTTGATACGCAGTATTTT
CASSLVDTQYF
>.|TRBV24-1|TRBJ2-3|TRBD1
TGTGCCACCAGTGAACACCGGGACAGGGGGTACGATACGCAGTATTTT
CATSEHRDRGYDTQYF
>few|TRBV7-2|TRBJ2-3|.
TGTGCCAGCAGCTTAGGACCAATAACGGATACGCAGTATTTT
CASSLGPITDTQYF
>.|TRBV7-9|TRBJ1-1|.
TGTGCCAGCACCCCGGACCAGTTTACAACTGAAGCTTTCTTT
CASTPDQFTTEAFF
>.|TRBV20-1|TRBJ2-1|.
TGCAGTGCGATGAATGAGCAGTTCTTC
CSAMNEQFF
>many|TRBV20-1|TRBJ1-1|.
TGCAGTGCTAGTGGTTACGGGATCACTGAAGCTTTCTTT
CSASGYGITEAFF
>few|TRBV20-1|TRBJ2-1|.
TGCAGTGCTAGAGATAGTAACCTGGGATTCTCCTACAATGAGCAGTTCTTC
CSARDSNLGFSYNEQFF
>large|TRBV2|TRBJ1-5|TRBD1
TGTGCCAGCAGTCCCGGACAGGGGAATCAGCCCCAGCATTTT
CASSPGQGNQPQHF
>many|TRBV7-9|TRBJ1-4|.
TGTGCCAGCAGCTTTTCCGGCAGGCTTAATGAAAAACTGTTTTTT
CASSFSGRLNEKLFF
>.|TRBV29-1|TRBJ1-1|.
TGCAGCGGGGCCTGGGCGTCCACTGAAGCTTTCTTT
CSGAWASTEAFF
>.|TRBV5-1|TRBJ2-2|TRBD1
TGCGCCAGCCTAGGTGGGACAGCGAACACCGGGGAGCTGTTTTTT
CASLGGTANTGELFF
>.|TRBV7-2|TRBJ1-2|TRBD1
TGTGCCAGCAGCTTCCGACAGGGCCCTGGCTACACCTTC
CASSFRQGPGYTF
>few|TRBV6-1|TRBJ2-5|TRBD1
TGTGCCAGCAGTGTTACAGGGGCCTCCAGAGAGACCCAGTACTTC
CASSVTGASRETQYF
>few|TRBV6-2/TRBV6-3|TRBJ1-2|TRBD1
TGTGCCAGCAGCAATGACAGGGTTTACGGCTACACCTTC
CASSNDRVYGYTF
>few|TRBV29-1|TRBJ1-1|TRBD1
TGCAGCGTCCGGGACAGGATGAACACTGAAGCTTTCTTT
CSVRDRMNTEAFF
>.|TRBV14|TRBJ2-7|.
TGTGCCAGCAGCCAGATTGAGGGGCTCGAGCAGTACTTC
CASSQIEGLEQYF
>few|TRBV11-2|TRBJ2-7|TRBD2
TGTGCCAGCAGCCTACGGACTAGCGGGAGCGTCTACTCCTACGAGCAGTACTTC
CASSLRTSGSVYSYEQYF
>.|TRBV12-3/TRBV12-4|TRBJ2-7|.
TGTGCCAGCAGTTTCTCTAGCGACTCCTACGAGCAGTACTTC
CASSFSSDSYEQYF
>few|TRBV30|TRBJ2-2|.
TGTGCCTACAGGGTTGACGGGGAGCTGTTTTTT
CAYRVDGELFF
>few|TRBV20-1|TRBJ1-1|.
TGCAGTGCTATGACAGGAGCGAACACTGAAGCTTTCTTT
CSAMTGANTEAFF
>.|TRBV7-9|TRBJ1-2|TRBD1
TGTGCCAGCAGCCAATCCGGGACAGGGACCTATGGCTACACCTTC
CASSQSGTGTYGYTF
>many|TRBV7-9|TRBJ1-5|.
TGTGCCAGCAGCTTAGCGATCGGATCGGGCAATCAGCCCCAGCATTTT
CASSLAIGSGNQPQHF
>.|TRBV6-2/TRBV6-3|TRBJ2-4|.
TGTGCCAGCAGTTACGGATCCCGGGGAGCCAAAAACATTCAGTACTTC
CASSYGSRGAKNIQYF
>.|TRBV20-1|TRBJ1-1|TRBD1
TGCAGAGCTAGAAGTCCTGACAGGGTGAACACTGAAGCTTTCTTT
CRARSPDRVNTEAFF
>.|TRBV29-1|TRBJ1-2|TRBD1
TGCAGCGTCGCTGGGACAGGGGCTGGCTACACCTTC
CSVAGTGAGYTF
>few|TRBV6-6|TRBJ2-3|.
TGTGCCAGCAGTTACATGGACACAGGGTCGGATACGCAGTATTTT
CASSYMDTGSDTQYF
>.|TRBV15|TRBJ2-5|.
TGTGCCACCAGCACCATTACATCCGGGGGACAAGAGACCCAGTACTTC
CATSTITSGGQETQYF
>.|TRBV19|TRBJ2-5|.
TGTGCCAGTAGTAACCGGGAAGAGACCCAGTACTTC
CASSNREETQYF
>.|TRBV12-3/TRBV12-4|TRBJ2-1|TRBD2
TGTGCCAGCAGTTCCGACGGAAGCGGGAGAGCGCAGTTCTTC
CASSSDGSGRAQFF
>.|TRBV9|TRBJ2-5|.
TGTGCCAGCAGCGCCACAGGGAATCCGGAGACCCAGTACTTC
CASSATGNPETQYF
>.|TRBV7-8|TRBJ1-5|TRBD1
TGTGCCAGCAGCGCGGGACAGCAGCCCCAGCATTTT
CASSAGQQPQHF
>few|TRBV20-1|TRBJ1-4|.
TGCAGTGCTAGTAACAGGCCTGAAAAACTGTTTTTT
CSASNRPEKLFF
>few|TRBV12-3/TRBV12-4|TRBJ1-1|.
TGTGCCAGCAGTTTTTCATACTCCGCCGGCTTGAACACTGAAGCTTTCTTT
CASSFSYSAGLNTEAFF
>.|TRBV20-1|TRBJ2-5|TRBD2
TGCAGTGCGCCGACTAGCGAGGAAGAGACCCAGTACTTC
CSAPTSEEETQYF
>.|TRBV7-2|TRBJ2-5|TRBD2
TGTGCCAGCAGCTCCCAGCGGGAGGGCGGAGAGACCCAGTACTTC
CASSSQREGGETQYF
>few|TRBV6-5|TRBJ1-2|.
TGTGCCAGCAGGGGCCCAAGGGGCGGTGGCTACACCTTC
CASRGPRGGGYTF
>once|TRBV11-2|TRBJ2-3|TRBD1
TGTGCCAGCAGCCCCCGACAGGGGCCGCAGTATTTT
CASSPRQGPQYF
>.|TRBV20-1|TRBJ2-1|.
TGCAGTGCTGGGCCATACAATGAGCAGTTCTTC
CSAGPYNEQFF
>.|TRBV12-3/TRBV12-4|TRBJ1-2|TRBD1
TGTGCCAGCAGTCCCCACAGGGGGCGAGGAGGCTACACCTTC
CASSPHRGRGGYTF
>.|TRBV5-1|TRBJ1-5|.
TGCGCCAGCAGCCCCACCGGGAATAGCAATCAGCCCCAGCATTTT
CASSPTGNSNQPQHF
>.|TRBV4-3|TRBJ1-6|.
TGCGCCAGCAGCCAAAGCTCGGGAAGGGATTCACCCCTCCACTTT
CASSQSSGRDSPLHF
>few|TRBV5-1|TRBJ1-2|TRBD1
TGCGCCAGCAGTCAAGAGGGGGCCGGCCCGGGCTACACCTTC
CASSQEGAGPGYTF
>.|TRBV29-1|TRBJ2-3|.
TGCAGCGTTGATCGGGCATTGGAACTTTCGGATACGCAGTATTTT
CSVDRALELSDTQYF
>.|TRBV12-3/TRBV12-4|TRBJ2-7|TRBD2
TGTGCCAGCAGTTATATTCCTAGCGGGAGACCGTACTTC
CASSYIPSGRPYF
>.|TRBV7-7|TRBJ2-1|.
TGTGCCAGCAGCTTAGACAGGGAGGATGAGCAGTTCTTC
CASSLDREDEQFF
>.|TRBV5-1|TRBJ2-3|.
TGCGCCAGCAGCTTGGCGAGATCCTTCACAGATACGCAGTATTTT
CASSLARSFTDTQYF
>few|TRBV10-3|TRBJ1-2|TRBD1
TGTGCCATCAGTACGCAGGGGGCTCGTGGCTACACCTTC
CAISTQGARGYTF